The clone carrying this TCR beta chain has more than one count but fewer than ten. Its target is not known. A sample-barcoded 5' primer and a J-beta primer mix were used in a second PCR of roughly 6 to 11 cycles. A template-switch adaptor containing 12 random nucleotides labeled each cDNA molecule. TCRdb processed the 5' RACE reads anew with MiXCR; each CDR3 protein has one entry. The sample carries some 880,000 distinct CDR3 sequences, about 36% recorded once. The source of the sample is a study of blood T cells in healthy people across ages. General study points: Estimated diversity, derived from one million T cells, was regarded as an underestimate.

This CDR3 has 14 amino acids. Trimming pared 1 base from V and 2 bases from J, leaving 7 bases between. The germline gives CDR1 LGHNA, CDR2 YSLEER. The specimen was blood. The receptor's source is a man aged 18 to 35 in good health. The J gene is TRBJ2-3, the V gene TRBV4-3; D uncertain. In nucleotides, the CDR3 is TGCGCCAGCAGCCAAGCTCCAGCCACAGATACGCAGTATTTT. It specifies CASSQAPATDTQYF.